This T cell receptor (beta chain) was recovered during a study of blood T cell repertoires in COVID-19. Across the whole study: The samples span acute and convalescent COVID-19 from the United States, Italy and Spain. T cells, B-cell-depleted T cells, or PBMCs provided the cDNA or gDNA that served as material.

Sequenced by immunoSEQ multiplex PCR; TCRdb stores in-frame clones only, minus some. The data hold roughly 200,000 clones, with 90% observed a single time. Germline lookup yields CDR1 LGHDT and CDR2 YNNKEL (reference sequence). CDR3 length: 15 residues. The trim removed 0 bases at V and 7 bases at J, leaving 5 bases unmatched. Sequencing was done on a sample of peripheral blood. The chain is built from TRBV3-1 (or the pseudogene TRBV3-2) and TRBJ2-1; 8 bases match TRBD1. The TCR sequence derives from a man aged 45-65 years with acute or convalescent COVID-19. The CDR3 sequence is CASSQDTQGVNEQFF. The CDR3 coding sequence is TGTGCCAGCAGCCAAGATACACAGGGGGTTAATGAGCAGTTCTTC.